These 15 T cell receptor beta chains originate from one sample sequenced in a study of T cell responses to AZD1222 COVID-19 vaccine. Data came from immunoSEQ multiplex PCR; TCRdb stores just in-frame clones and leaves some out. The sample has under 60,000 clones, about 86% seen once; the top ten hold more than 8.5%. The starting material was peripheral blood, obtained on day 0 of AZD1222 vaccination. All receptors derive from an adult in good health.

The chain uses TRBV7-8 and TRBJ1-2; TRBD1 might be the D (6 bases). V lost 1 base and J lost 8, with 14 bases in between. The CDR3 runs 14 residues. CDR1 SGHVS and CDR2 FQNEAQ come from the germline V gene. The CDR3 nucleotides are TGTGCCAGCAGCTTAGGCCGGGGGGCGTCCGGCTACACCTTC. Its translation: CASSLGRGASGYTF.

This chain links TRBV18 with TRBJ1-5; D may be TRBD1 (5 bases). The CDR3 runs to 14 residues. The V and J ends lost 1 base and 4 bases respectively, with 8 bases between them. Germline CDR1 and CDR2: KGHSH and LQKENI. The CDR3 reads CASSPQGNNQPQHF. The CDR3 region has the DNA TGTGCCAGCTCACCACAGGGGAATAATCAGCCCCAGCATTTT.

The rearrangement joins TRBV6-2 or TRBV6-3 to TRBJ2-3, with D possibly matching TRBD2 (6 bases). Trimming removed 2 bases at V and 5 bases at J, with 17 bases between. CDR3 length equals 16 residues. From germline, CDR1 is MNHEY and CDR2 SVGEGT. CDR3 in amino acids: CASSYPRLRRGDTQYF. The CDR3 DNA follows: TGTGCCAGCAGTTACCCCCGCTTGCGGAGGGGAGATACGCAGTATTTT.

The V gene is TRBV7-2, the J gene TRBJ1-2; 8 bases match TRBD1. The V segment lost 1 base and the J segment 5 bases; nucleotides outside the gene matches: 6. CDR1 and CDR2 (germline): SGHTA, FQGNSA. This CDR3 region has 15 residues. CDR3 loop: CASSLVGTGIYGYTF. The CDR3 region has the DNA TGTGCCAGCAGCTTAGTTGGGACAGGTATATATGGCTACACCTTC.

Written as DNA, the CDR3 is TGTGCCGCGGGCGGAAAACTGTTTTTT. Protein: CAAGGKLFF. The chain carries TRBV5-8 and TRBJ1-4; D not resolved. The CDR3 consists of 9 residues. Looked up from germline, CDR1 is SGHTS and CDR2 is YDEGEE. V was trimmed by 10 bases and J by 10 bases, leaving 8 bases between them.

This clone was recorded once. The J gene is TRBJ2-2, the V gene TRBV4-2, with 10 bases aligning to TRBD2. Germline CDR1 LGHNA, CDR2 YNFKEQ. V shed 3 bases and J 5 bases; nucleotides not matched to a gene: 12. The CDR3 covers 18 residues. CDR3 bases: TGTGCCAGCAGCCAGGGCCTCCTAGCGGGAGTCGGGACCGGGGAGCTGTTTTTT. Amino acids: CASSQGLLAGVGTGELFF.

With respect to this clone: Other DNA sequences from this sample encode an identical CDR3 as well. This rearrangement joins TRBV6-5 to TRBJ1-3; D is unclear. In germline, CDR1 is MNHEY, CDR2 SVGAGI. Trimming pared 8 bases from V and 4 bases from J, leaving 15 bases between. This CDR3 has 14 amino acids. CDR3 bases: TGTGCCAGCGGCTACGTCATCGGAGGAAACACCATATATTTT. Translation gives CASGYVIGGNTIYF.

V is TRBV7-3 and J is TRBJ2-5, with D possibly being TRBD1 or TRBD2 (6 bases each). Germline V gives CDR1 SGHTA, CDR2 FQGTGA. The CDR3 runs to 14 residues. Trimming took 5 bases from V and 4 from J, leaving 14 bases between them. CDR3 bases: TGTGCCAGCAGCCAAGGAGGGGGTCGAGAGACCCAGTACTTC. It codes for CASSQGGGRETQYF. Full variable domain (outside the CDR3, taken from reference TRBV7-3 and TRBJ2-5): GAGVSQTPSNKVTEKGKYVELRCDPISGHTALYWYRQSLGQGPEFLIYFQGTGAADDSGLPNDRFFAVRPEGSVSTLKIQRTERGDSAVYLCASSQGGGRETQYFGPGTRLLVL.

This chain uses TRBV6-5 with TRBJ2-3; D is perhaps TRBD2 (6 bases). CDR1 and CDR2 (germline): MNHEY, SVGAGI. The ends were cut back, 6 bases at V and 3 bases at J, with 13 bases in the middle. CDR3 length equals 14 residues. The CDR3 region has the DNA TGTGCCAGCAGGAGACTAGGGAGTACAGATACGCAGTATTTT. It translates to CASRRLGSTDTQYF.

The CDR3 protein is CAWEIPGSRAFF. CDR3 DNA sequence: TGTGCCTGGGAGATCCCAGGTTCCAGGGCTTTCTTT. This chain joins TRBV30 and TRBJ1-1; D not resolved. This CDR3 comprises 12 residues. CDR1 and CDR2 from the germline V gene are GTSNPN and SVGIG (reference sequence). Trimming took off 5 bases at V and 11 bases at J, with 18 bases between the two ends.

This CDR3 reads CASSANRGSEAFF. The CDR3 region has the DNA TGTGCCAGCAGCGCCAACAGGGGTTCTGAAGCTTTCTTT. This chain links TRBV7-9 with TRBJ1-1; 7 positions match TRBD1. This CDR3 region has 13 residues. Trimming took 5 bases from V and 6 from J; bases not matched to a gene: 6. Germline V gene sequence: CDR1 SEHNR, CDR2 FQNEAQ (reference sequence).

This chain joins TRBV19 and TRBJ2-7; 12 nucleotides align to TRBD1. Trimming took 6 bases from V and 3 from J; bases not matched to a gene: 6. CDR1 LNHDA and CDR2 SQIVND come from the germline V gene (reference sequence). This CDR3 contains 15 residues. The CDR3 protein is CASRAGQGAVYEQYF. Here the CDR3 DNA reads TGTGCCAGTAGGGCGGGACAGGGGGCGGTCTACGAGCAGTACTTC.

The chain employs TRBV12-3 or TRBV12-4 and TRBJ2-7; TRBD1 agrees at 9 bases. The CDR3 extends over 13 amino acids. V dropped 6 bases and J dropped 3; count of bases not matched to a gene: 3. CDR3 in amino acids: CASRSTGGYEQYF. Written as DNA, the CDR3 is TGTGCCAGCAGATCGACAGGGGGCTACGAGCAGTACTTC.

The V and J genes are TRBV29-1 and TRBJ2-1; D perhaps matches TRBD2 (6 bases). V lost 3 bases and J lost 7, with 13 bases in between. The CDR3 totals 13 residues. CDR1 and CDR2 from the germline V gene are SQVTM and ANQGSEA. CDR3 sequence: CSVDGPGRNEQFF. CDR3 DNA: TGCAGCGTTGATGGTCCAGGGAGGAATGAGCAGTTCTTC.

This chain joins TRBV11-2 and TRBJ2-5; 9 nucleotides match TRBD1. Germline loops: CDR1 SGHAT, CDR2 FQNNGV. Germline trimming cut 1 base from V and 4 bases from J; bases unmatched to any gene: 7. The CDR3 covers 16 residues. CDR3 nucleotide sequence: TGTGCCAGCAGCTTAGTAACAGGGGGCGAGACAGAGACCCAGTACTTC. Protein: CASSLVTGGETETQYF.